This passage covers 20 T cell receptor beta chains from one sample sequenced in a study of blood T cell repertoires in COVID-19. Sequencing used immunoSEQ multiplex PCR; TCRdb keeps in-frame clones, though not all of them. The sample consists of under 350,000 clones, about nine tenths of them appearing once. Sequenced sample: peripheral blood. The receptors were gathered from a woman in her 30s with COVID-19, enrolled during active disease.

The chain has TRBV11-2 and TRBJ1-4; D not certain. V shed 0 bases and J shed 4 bases, with 6 bases lying between them. CDR3 length equals 14 residues. Germline CDR1 is SGHAT and CDR2 is FQNNGV. The CDR3 loop is CASSLDSNNEKLFF. CDR3 in DNA: TGTGCCAGCAGCTTAGATAGTAATAATGAAAAACTGTTTTTT.

V gene TRBV7-8 combines with J gene TRBJ2-5, with 7 bases identical to TRBD1. The CDR3 loop spans 14 amino acids. Trimming cost V 1 base and J 5 bases; bases outside gene matches: 4. The germline V gene has CDR1 SGHVS and CDR2 FQNEAQ. This chain's CDR3 is CASSLEGTVETQYF. In DNA form, the CDR3 reads TGTGCCAGCAGCTTAGAGGGGACAGTGGAGACCCAGTACTTC.

V is TRBV19 and J is TRBJ1-4; D ambiguous. CDR3 length: 14 amino acids. Trimming left V 3 bases short and J 8 bases short, with 13 bases between. CDR1 is LNHDA, CDR2 SQIVND, per germline (reference sequence). This chain's CDR3 is CASSIHVRSEKLFF. The CDR3 coding sequence is TGTGCCAGTAGTATTCACGTTCGGTCGGAAAAACTGTTTTTT.

The rearrangement links TRBV3-1 (or the pseudogene TRBV3-2) to TRBJ2-7; 7 nucleotides agree with TRBD2. V dropped 4 bases and J dropped 3; count of bases not matched to a gene: 6. This CDR3 is 14 amino acids long. The germline V gene encodes CDR1 LGHDT and CDR2 YNNKEL (reference sequence). CDR3 DNA: TGTGCCAGCAGCCCTACTAGCGAGGGCTACGAGCAGTACTTC. Translating it yields CASSPTSEGYEQYF.

This chain connects TRBV4-3 to TRBJ2-1, with D possibly matching TRBD2 (5 bases). This CDR3 comprises 16 residues. Germline values: CDR1 LGHNA, CDR2 YSLEER. V was clipped by 0 bases and J by 7 bases, with 16 bases between them. CDR3 region: CASSQELGRPGNEQFF. DNA for the CDR3: TGCGCCAGCAGCCAAGAACTCGGCAGGCCGGGGAATGAGCAGTTCTTC.

The chain joins TRBV28 to TRBJ1-6, with TRBD1 identical over 8 bases. The CDR3 has 15 residues. V trimming: 3 bases; J trimming: 8 bases; junction bases outside the gene matches: 6. Germline CDR1 MDHEN, CDR2 SYDVKM. CDR3 in amino acids: CASSFFQGADSPLHF. CDR3 coding DNA: TGTGCCAGCAGTTTCTTCCAGGGGGCGGATTCACCCCTCCACTTT.

The chain combines TRBV4-1 with TRBJ2-5; weak D call: TRBD2 (6 bases). The CDR3 totals 14 residues. Germline CDR1 is MGHRA and CDR2 is YSYEKL. V was shortened by 5 bases and J by 5 bases, with 15 bases between the two germline ends. The CDR3 here is CASSVVLAGETQYF. In DNA form, the CDR3 reads TGCGCCAGCAGCGTTGTACTCGCGGGGGAGACCCAGTACTTC.

The chain employs TRBV3-1 (or the pseudogene TRBV3-2) and TRBJ2-3, with a possible D match to TRBD1 (6 bases). V was clipped by 3 bases and J by 8 bases, with 21 bases between them. CDR1 LGHDT and CDR2 YNNKEL come from the germline V gene (reference sequence). There are 16 residues in the CDR3. CDR3 nucleotides: TGTGCCAGCAGCCAGCGAAGGGCAGGGGAAGTAGGTACGCAGTATTTT. Translation: CASSQRRAGEVGTQYF.

The chain uses TRBV7-9 and TRBJ2-1, with 9 bases aligning to TRBD2. The CDR3 is made up of 16 amino acids. Germline trimming cut 1 base from V and 2 bases from J; bases unmatched to any gene: 3. The germline V gene has CDR1 SEHNR and CDR2 FQNEAQ (reference sequence). Written as DNA, the CDR3 is TGTGCCAGCAGCTTAGTTCTAGCGGGAACCTACAATGAGCAGTTCTTC. It is translated as CASSLVLAGTYNEQFF.

The V gene is TRBV6-5, the J gene TRBJ2-3; 11 bases align to TRBD2. J was trimmed by 0 bases and V by 5 bases; bases with no gene match: 4. The CDR3 covers 16 residues. Germline-derived CDR1 and CDR2 are MNHEY and SVGAGI. The CDR3 loop is CASSHLAGGSTDTQYF. The CDR3 nucleotides are TGTGCCAGCAGTCACTTAGCGGGAGGGAGCACAGATACGCAGTATTTT.

This chain joins TRBV18 and TRBJ2-1, with TRBD1 matching over 9 bases. CDR3 length: 17 amino acids. J was trimmed by 0 bases and V by 1 base; bases with no gene match: 4. Per germline, CDR1 KGHSH and CDR2 LQKENI. The CDR3, as DNA: TGTGCCAGCTCACCACTGGGGACAGGGAGCTCCTACAATGAGCAGTTCTTC. It codes for CASSPLGTGSSYNEQFF.

This sequence joins TRBV6-5 and TRBJ1-5; D remains ambiguous. This CDR3 is 15 amino acids long. V dropped 6 bases and J dropped 0 bases, with 12 bases sitting between them. Germline CDR1 is MNHEY and CDR2 is SVGAGI. The CDR3: CASRADVYSNQPQHF. CDR3 nucleotides: TGTGCCAGCAGAGCGGACGTTTATAGCAATCAGCCCCAGCATTTT.

The rearrangement uses TRBV2 and TRBJ2-7, with D maybe TRBD2 (6 bases). The CDR3 is made up of 15 amino acids. With 7 bases removed from V and 9 bases from J, the gap between germline ends came to 25 bases. Germline V gene data show CDR1 as SNHLY and CDR2 as FYNNEI. DNA for the CDR3: TGTGCCAGCACCTCACGACTAGTTGGAGTATGGGTGCAGTACTTC. Its protein is CASTSRLVGVWVQYF.

A word on this clone: Additional DNA sequences in this sample encode the identical CDR3. The chain combines TRBV5-1 with TRBJ2-1; tentative D call: TRBD1 (6 bases). The CDR3 extends over 13 amino acids. Deletions cut 4 bases from V and 4 bases from J, with 9 bases between. Per germline, CDR1 SGHRS and CDR2 YFSETQ. The CDR3 loop is CASSGRGYNEQFF. As DNA, the CDR3 is TGCGCCAGCAGCGGCAGGGGATACAATGAGCAGTTCTTC.

CDR3 nucleotide sequence: TGTGCCAGCAGCCCCCCCGGGACTAGCGGGAGGGATACGCAGTATTTT. Amino acid sequence: CASSPPGTSGRDTQYF. The V call is TRBV7-9, the J call TRBJ2-3; 15 nucleotides align to TRBD2. The trim removed 5 bases at V and 6 bases at J, leaving 6 bases unmatched. Germline V gene lookup returns CDR1 SEHNR and CDR2 FQNEAQ (reference sequence). This CDR3 spans 16 amino acids.

The rearrangement uses TRBV7-3 and TRBJ2-7; maybe TRBD2 (5 bases). V was cut by 2 bases and J by 0 bases, with 14 bases left in between. CDR3 length equals 16 residues. From germline, CDR1 is SGHTA and CDR2 FQGTGA. The CDR3: CASSLEGQQSSYEQYF. The CDR3 DNA follows: TGTGCCAGCAGCTTAGAGGGTCAACAGAGCTCCTACGAGCAGTACTTC.

V is TRBV11-2 and J is TRBJ1-1, with TRBD1 matching 8 bases. The CDR3 has 14 amino acids. Germline loops: CDR1 SGHAT, CDR2 FQNNGV. Unmatched junction bases numbered 4, after V lost 5 bases and J lost 2 bases. CDR3 sequence reads: CASSPTGVNTEAFF. Written as DNA, the CDR3 is TGTGCCAGCAGCCCGACAGGGGTAAACACTGAAGCTTTCTTT. Looking up the rest from reference TRBV11-2 and TRBJ1-1 gives the full variable domain: EAGVAQSPRYKIIEKRQSVAFWCNPISGHATLYWYQQILGQGPKLLIQFQNNGVVDDSQLPKDRFSAERLKGVDSTLKIQPAKLEDSAVYLCASSPTGVNTEAFFGQGTRLTVV.

The chain recombines TRBV29-1 with TRBJ1-5, with 7 bases that match TRBD1. There are 14 residues in the CDR3. Germline trimming cut 6 bases from V and 5 bases from J; bases unmatched to any gene: 10. CDR1 and CDR2 from the germline V gene are SQVTM and ANQGSEA. CDR3 sequence: CSVTWTGVDQPQHF. The DNA of the CDR3 is TGCAGCGTCACCTGGACAGGCGTCGATCAGCCCCAGCATTTT.

The rearrangement links TRBV6-6 to TRBJ1-2, with TRBD1 matching 10 bases. The V segment lost 6 bases and the J segment 2 bases; nucleotides outside the gene matches: 9. This CDR3 region has 16 residues. The germline V gene has CDR1 MNHNY and CDR2 SVGAGI (reference sequence). The CDR3 loop is CASSINPTGGNYGYTF. CDR3 DNA sequence: TGTGCCAGCAGCATAAACCCGACAGGGGGCAACTATGGCTACACCTTC.

V usage is TRBV5-3 and J usage is TRBJ2-3, with 7 bases identical to TRBD1. TRBV5-3 is assigned to the ORF class and has an uncertain function. The CDR3 is 12 amino acids. V was pared by 7 bases and J by 10 bases, with 9 bases of the junction left unmatched. The CDR3 nucleotides are TGTGCCAGACGACACACCGGGACAGCGCAGTATTTT. Protein: CARRHTGTAQYF.